This T cell receptor (beta chain) appears in the sequencing data of a study of blood T cell repertoires in COVID-19. As handled by the study authors: Amplification of reference gene primers was used by the study to estimate nucleated cell counts. Sequencing was performed with immunoSEQ multiplex PCR; in TCRdb, only in-frame clones are kept and a portion is missing. That table furnishes V, J and clone size, whereas the DNA furnished D and trimming. The table lists 150,000 to 200,000 clones, just over 85% of them singletons, with around 9.5% in the top ten. The CDR3 has 18 amino acids. Germline values: CDR1 SGHVS, CDR2 FQNEAQ. V was shortened by 2 bases and J by 4 bases, with 21 bases between the two germline ends.

The sequenced material came from PBMCs or T cells enriched from blood (not recorded which). The clonotype comes from a woman aged 18-29 years who had recovered from COVID-19. The rearrangement uses TRBV7-8 and TRBJ2-1; D not resolved. The CDR3 region is CASSLFWVTQATYNEQFF. As DNA, the CDR3 is TGTGCCAGCAGCTTATTCTGGGTTACTCAGGCTACTTACAATGAGCAGTTCTTC.